One and the same sample provided the 9 T cell receptor beta chains below, sequenced in a study of T cells in Graves' hyperthyroidism and ophthalmopathy. Amplified TCR beta CDR3 regions derived from RNA transcripts. A first-round RT-PCR of the TCR CDR3 used the HTBI primer set. TCRdb recomputed calls from the multiplex PCR reads with MiXCR, one row per CDR3 protein. Of hundreds of thousands of distinct CDR3 sequences listed, approximately 15% are singletons. The sample comprised blood. These receptors came from a woman in her 40s with Graves' ophthalmopathy.

This clonotype has at least ten counts. The J gene is TRBJ1-2, the V gene TRBV6-1; tentative D call: TRBD1 (5 bases). The length of the CDR3 is 15 residues. V lost 1 base and J lost 4, with 13 bases in between. Germline assignment: CDR1 MNHNS and CDR2 SASEGT. The CDR3 region has the DNA TGTGCCAGCAGTGAAGGCGACAGCCAGAGCTATGGCTACACCTTC. This gives the protein CASSEGDSQSYGYTF.

This clonotype was detected ten times or more. The V call is TRBV7-9, the J call TRBJ2-1; no reliable D call. The CDR3 is made up of 14 amino acids. Germline V gene data show CDR1 as SEHNR and CDR2 as FQNEAQ (reference sequence). Trimming cost V 1 base and J 3 bases, with 7 bases left between them. CDR3 protein: CASSLGVHYNEQFF. CDR3 bases: TGTGCCAGCAGCTTAGGTGTCCACTACAATGAGCAGTTCTTC.

This clonotype was seen many times. The chain carries TRBV15 and TRBJ2-5; D call uncertain. CDR1 and CDR2 from the germline V gene are LNHNV and YYDKDF (reference sequence). V dropped 0 bases and J dropped 6 bases, with 11 bases sitting between them. The CDR3 has 14 amino acids. CDR3 coding DNA: TGTGCCACCAGCAGAGATCGCAGTGCCCAGACCCAGTACTTC. Its protein product is CATSRDRSAQTQYF.

This clonotype was seen ten or more times. V usage is TRBV2 and J usage is TRBJ1-1, with a possible D match to TRBD1 (5 bases). Trimming removed 5 bases at V and 0 bases at J, with 16 bases between. The CDR3 has 16 amino acids. The V gene's germline CDR1 is SNHLY and CDR2 FYNNEI. CDR3 protein: CASSSGGWDLNTEAFF. For the CDR3, the DNA is TGTGCCAGCAGTTCGGGGGGTTGGGATCTGAACACTGAAGCTTTCTTT. Full variable domain (missing parts from reference TRBV2 and TRBJ1-1): EPEVTQTPSHQVTQMGQEVILRCVPISNHLYFYWYRQILGQKVEFLVSFYNNEISEKSEIFDDQFSVERPDGSNFTLKIRSTKLEDSAMYFCASSSGGWDLNTEAFFGQGTRLTVV.

This clonotype was detected ten times or more. The genes are TRBV11-2 and TRBJ2-2; TRBD2 matches 12 bases. This CDR3 contains 15 residues. CDR1 is SGHAT and CDR2 is FQNNGV in the germline V gene. V lost 4 bases and J lost 8; bases outside the gene matches: 5. CDR3 region: CASSSRLAGDGELFF. Here the CDR3 DNA reads TGTGCCAGCAGCTCCCGACTAGCGGGAGATGGGGAGCTGTTTTTT.

This clonotype was counted ten times or more. The genes are TRBV6-5 and TRBJ2-7; TRBD1 matches 7 bases. Losses at the gene ends were 0 bases for V and 0 bases for J; bases not matched to a gene: 5. The CDR3 runs to 16 residues. The germline CDR1 and CDR2 sequences are MNHEY and SVGAGI. CDR3 DNA: TGTGCCAGCAGTTACTCAACCGGGACAGTCTCCTACGAGCAGTACTTC. It is translated as CASSYSTGTVSYEQYF.

This clonotype was detected ten times or more. This sequence joins TRBV12-3 or TRBV12-4 and TRBJ1-1, with D possibly matching TRBD1 (5 bases). The CDR3 is 11 residues long. The V end lost 3 bases, the J end lost 10 bases, and 9 bases lay between the germline ends. The CDR3 loop is CASSLGQGAFF. CDR3 sequence (DNA): TGTGCCAGCAGTTTGGGGCAGGGAGCTTTCTTT.

The sample holds many counts of this clonotype. V usage is TRBV20-1 and J usage is TRBJ1-6; D is perhaps TRBD1 (5 bases). V lost 3 bases, J lost 7 bases, and 16 bases lay in between. Germline-derived CDR1 and CDR2 are DFQATT and SNEGSKA (reference sequence). The CDR3 is 15 residues long. The CDR3: CSASPGRRPNSPLHF. DNA of the CDR3: TGCAGTGCTAGCCCGGGACGCCGCCCGAATTCACCCCTCCACTTT.

This clonotype was seen many times. The rearrangement uses TRBV2 and TRBJ1-5; D is perhaps TRBD1 (6 bases). The CDR3 is 15 amino acids. From germline, CDR1 is SNHLY and CDR2 FYNNEI. V was cut by 7 bases and J by 1 base, with 14 bases left in between. CDR3 amino acids: CASNPGDTSNQPQHF. The CDR3 bases are TGTGCCAGCAACCCAGGGGACACGAGCAATCAGCCCCAGCATTTT.